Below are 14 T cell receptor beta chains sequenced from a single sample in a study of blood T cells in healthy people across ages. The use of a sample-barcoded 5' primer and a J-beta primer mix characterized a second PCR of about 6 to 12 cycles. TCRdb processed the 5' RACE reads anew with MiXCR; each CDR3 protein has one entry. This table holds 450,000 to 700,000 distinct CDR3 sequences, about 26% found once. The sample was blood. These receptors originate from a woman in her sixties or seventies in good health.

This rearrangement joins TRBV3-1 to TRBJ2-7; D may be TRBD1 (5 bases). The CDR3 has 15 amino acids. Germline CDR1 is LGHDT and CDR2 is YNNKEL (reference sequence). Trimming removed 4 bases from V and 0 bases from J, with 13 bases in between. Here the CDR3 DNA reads TGTGCCAGCAGCCGAACTGTAGGGGTCTCCTACGAGCAGTACTTC. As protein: CASSRTVGVSYEQYF.

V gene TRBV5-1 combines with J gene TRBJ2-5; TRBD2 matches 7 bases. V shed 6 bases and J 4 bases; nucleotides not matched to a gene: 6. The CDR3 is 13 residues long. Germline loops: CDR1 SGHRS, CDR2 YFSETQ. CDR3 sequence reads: CASTPGGTETQYF. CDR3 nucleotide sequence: TGCGCCAGCACGCCCGGGGGGACAGAGACCCAGTACTTC.

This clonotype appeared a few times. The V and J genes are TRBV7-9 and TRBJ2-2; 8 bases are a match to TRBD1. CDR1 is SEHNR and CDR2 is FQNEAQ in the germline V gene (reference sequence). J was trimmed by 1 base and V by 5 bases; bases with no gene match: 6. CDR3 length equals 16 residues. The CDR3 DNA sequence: TGTGCCAGCAGCGCCAGGGGGCAGAAGAACACCGGGGAGCTGTTTTTT. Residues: CASSARGQKNTGELFF.

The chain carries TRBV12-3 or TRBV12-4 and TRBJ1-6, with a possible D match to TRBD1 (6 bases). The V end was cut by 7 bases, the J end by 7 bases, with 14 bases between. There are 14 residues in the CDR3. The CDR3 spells CASTDRFSNSPLHF. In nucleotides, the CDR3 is TGTGCCAGCACCGACAGGTTTTCGAATTCACCCCTCCACTTT.

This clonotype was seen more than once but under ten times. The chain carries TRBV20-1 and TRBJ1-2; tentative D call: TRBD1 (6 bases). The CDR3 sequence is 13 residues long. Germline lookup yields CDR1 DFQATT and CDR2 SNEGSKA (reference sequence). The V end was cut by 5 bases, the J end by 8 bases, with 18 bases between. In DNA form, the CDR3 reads TGCAGTGCTGCCGGACACAGGGCGGGCGGCTACACCTTC. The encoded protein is CSAAGHRAGGYTF.

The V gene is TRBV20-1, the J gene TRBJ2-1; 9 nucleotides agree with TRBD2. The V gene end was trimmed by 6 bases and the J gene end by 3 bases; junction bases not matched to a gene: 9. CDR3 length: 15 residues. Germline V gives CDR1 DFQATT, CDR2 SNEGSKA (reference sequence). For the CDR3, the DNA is TGCAGTGCCCTTGCCTTAGCGGGGGTCTACAATGAGCAGTTCTTC. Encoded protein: CSALALAGVYNEQFF.

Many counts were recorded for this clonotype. DNA of the CDR3: TGTGCCAGCAGTCCCAGGGGAGCCAAAAACATTCAGTACTTC. This codes for CASSPRGAKNIQYF. The chain is built from TRBV12-3 or TRBV12-4 and TRBJ2-4, with D perhaps matching TRBD1 (6 bases). Trimming removed 5 bases at V and 0 bases at J, with 8 bases between. The CDR3 spans 14 residues.

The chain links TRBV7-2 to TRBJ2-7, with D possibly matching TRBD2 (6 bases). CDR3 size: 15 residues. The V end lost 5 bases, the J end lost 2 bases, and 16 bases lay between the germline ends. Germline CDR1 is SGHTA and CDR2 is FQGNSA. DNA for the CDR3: TGTGCCAGCAGCGCAAACCGGGACTCTCCCTACGAGCAGTACTTC. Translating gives CASSANRDSPYEQYF.

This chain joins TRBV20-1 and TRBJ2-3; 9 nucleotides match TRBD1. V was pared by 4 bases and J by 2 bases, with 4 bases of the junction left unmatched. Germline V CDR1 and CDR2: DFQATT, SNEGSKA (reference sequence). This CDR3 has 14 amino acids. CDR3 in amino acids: CSATGTGYTDTQYF. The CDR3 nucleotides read TGCAGTGCTACCGGGACAGGGTACACAGATACGCAGTATTTT.

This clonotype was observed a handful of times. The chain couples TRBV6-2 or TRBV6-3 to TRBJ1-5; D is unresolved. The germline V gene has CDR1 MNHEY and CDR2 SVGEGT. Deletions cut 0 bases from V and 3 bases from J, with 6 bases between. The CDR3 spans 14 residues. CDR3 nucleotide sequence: TGTGCCAGCAGTTACTCAGGATACAATCAGCCCCAGCATTTT. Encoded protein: CASSYSGYNQPQHF.

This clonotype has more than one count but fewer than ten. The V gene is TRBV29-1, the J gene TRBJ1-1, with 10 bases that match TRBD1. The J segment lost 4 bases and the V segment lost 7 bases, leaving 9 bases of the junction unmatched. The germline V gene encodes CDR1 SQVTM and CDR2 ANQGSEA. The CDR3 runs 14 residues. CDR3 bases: TGCAGCGCTAGCAGGGGACAGGGGTCCACTGAAGCTTTCTTT. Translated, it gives CSASRGQGSTEAFF.

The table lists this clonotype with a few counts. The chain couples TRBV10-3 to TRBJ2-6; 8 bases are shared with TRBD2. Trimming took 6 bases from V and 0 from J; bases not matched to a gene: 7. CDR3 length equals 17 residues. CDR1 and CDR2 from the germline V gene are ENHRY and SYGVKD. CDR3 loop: CAISLSGGDSGANVLTF. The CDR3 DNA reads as TGTGCCATCAGCTTAAGCGGGGGTGACTCTGGGGCCAACGTCCTGACTTTC.

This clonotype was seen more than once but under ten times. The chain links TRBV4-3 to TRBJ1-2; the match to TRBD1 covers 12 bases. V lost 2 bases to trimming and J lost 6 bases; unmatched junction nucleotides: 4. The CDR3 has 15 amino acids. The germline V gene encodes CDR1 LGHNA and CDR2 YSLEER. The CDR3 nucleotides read TGCGCCAGCAGCCAAACGGGGACAGGGGGCCATGGCTACACCTTC. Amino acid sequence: CASSQTGTGGHGYTF.

As DNA, the CDR3 is TGCAGTGCTTCGAAACAGGGGGCGAGTAACTATGGCTACACCTTC. It codes for CSASKQGASNYGYTF. The chain has TRBV20-1 and TRBJ1-2; 9 bases are a match to TRBD1. The length of the CDR3 is 15 residues. CDR1 is DFQATT, CDR2 SNEGSKA, per germline (reference sequence). Unmatched junction bases numbered 8, after V lost 5 bases and J lost 1 base.